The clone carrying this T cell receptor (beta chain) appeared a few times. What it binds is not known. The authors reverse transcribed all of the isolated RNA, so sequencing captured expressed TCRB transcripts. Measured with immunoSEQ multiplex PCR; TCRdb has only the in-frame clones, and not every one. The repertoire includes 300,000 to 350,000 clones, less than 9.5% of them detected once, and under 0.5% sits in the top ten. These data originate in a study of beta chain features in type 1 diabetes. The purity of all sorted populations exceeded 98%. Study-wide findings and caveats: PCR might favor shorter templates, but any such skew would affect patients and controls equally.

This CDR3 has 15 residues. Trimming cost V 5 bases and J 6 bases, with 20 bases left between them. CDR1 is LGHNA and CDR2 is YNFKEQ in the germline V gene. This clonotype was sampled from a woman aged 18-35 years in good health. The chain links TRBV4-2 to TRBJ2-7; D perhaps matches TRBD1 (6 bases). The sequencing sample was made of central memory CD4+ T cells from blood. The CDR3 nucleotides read TGTGCCAGCAGCGCTACAGGGTTGGGTGTGTTCGAGCAGTACTTC. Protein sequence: CASSATGLGVFEQYF.